What follows describes a single T cell receptor beta chain. Germline lookup yields CDR1 MRHNA and CDR2 SNTAGT. The CDR3 consists of 15 residues. Trimming pared 5 bases from V and 7 bases from J, leaving 18 bases between. TCRdb's table, derived via immunoSEQ multiplex PCR, lists solely in-frame clones and lacks some. The sample includes 250,000 to 300,000 clones, 81% seen only once; the top ten take about 2.9%. This sample was taken from a study of blood T cell repertoires in COVID-19. On the study more broadly: Italy, Spain and the United States were the sources of the convalescent and acute COVID-19 samples.

This TCR derives from a woman in her fifties or sixties with active or convalescent COVID-19. The J gene is TRBJ2-1, the V gene TRBV6-4, with D possibly matching TRBD2 (7 bases). Material for sequencing was peripheral blood. CDR3 sequence reads: CASSFRGGFMNEQFF. The DNA of the CDR3 is TGTGCCAGCAGTTTTAGGGGGGGGTTTATGAATGAGCAGTTCTTC.